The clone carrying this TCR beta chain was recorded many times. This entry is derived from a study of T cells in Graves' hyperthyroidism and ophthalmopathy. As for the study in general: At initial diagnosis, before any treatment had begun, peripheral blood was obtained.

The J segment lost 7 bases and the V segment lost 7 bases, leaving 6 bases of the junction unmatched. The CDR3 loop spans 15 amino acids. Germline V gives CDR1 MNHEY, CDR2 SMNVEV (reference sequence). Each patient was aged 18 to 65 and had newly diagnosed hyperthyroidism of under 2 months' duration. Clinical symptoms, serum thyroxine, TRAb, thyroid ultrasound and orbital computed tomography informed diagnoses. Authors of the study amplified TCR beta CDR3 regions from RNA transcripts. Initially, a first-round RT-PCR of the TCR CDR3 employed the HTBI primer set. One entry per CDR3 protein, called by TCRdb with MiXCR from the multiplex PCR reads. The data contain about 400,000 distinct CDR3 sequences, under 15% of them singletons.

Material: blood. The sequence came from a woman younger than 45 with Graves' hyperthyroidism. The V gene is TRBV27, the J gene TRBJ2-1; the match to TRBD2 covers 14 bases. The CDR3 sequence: CASTTGTSGRNEQFF. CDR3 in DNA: TGTGCCAGCACGACGGGGACTAGCGGGAGAAATGAGCAGTTCTTC.